This TCR beta chain came from a study of graft-versus-host responses after intestinal transplantation. This clone has just a few counts. Its antigen is currently unknown. Produced via immunoSEQ multiplex PCR; TCRdb's table is partial and in-frame only. Of 55,000 to 75,000 clones listed, about 80% are singletons. In germline, CDR1 is SGHTS, CDR2 YDEGEE. The CDR3 has 17 residues. V was shortened by 5 bases and J by 1 base, with 21 bases between the two germline ends. This receptor was taken from a human donor who was the organ donor for an intestinal transplant. V gene TRBV5-8 combines with J gene TRBJ1-1; D is perhaps TRBD1 (5 bases). This specimen consisted of unstimulated CD4+ T cells sorted from spleen or lymph node cells, obtained before transplant. In nucleotides, the CDR3 is TGTGCCAGCAGTTTAAGAATTGGGGCGGGGGAGAACACTGAAGCTTTCTTT. Translation gives CASSLRIGAGENTEAFF.